This record concerns one TCR beta chain sequence. The record originates from a study of blood T cell repertoires in COVID-19. For the study at large: Researchers got acute and convalescent COVID-19 samples from the United States, Italy and Spain. T cells, B-cell-depleted T cells, or PBMCs supplied cDNA or gDNA.

Participant-reported clinical history was the basis for cohort assignment. As processed by the authors: Amplification with reference gene primers provided the estimates of nucleated cell counts. Profiled with immunoSEQ multiplex PCR; TCRdb holds only in-frame clones, not every one. For V, J and clone size, that table is used; D and trimming come from the DNA. This table has some 300,000 clones, roughly nine tenths appearing once. The sequence was obtained from a woman in her twenties or thirties who had recovered from COVID-19. Sequencing used PBMCs or T cells enriched from blood (not recorded which).

The CDR3 DNA follows: TGTGCCACCAGCAGATCTCAAATGGCGGGAGGGGCGAACACCGGGGAGCTGTTTTTT. Encoded protein: CATSRSQMAGGANTGELFF. V is TRBV15 and J is TRBJ2-2; TRBD2 matches at 9 bases. The germline V gene encodes CDR1 LNHNV and CDR2 YYDKDF (reference sequence). The CDR3 consists of 19 residues. V was pared by 2 bases and J by 0 bases, with 10 bases of the junction left unmatched.